Each of the 13 T cell receptor beta chains below was sequenced from the same sample in a study of PD-L1 blockade in urothelial cancer. Only in-frame clones appear in the TCRdb table, and some are missing; sequencing was by immunoSEQ multiplex PCR. This table has around 100,000 clones, more than 75% appearing once. Time point of the sample: pretreatment peripheral blood. The specimen was PBMCs, collected around atezolizumab (anti-PD-L1) treatment. The receptors were gathered from a man aged 55 to 70 with urothelial cancer.

This chain's CDR3 is CASSLASGIGNEQFF. As DNA, the CDR3 is TGCGCCAGCAGCTTGGCTTCAGGGATTGGCAATGAGCAGTTCTTC. This rearrangement joins TRBV5-1 to TRBJ2-1, with D perhaps TRBD1 (5 bases). Germline V gene lookup returns CDR1 SGHRS and CDR2 YFSETQ. The CDR3 runs to 15 residues. Trimming took off 0 bases at V and 6 bases at J, with 13 bases between the two ends.

V and J are TRBV7-8 and TRBJ2-7; perhaps TRBD1 as D (6 bases). Germline CDR1 is SGHVS and CDR2 is FQNEAQ. Trimming shortened V by 6 bases and J by 3 bases, and 18 bases separated the two germline ends. This CDR3 comprises 15 residues. CDR3 region: CASSPTGTPLYEQYF. The CDR3 coding sequence is TGTGCCAGCAGTCCTACCGGGACACCTCTCTACGAGCAGTACTTC.

This clone has a single count. The chain uses TRBV6-6 and TRBJ2-7, with 9 bases aligning to TRBD1. V gave up 7 bases and J gave up 4 bases; unmatched junction bases: 11. From germline, CDR1 is MNHNY and CDR2 SVGAGI (reference sequence). CDR3 size: 15 residues. The CDR3 DNA is TGTGCCAGCAACCCCGCGACAGGGGGAAAATACGAGCAGTACTTC. It codes for CASNPATGGKYEQYF.

The rearrangement links TRBV7-2 to TRBJ1-2; D not resolved. Germline V gene lookup returns CDR1 SGHTA and CDR2 FQGNSA. Trimming shortened V by 2 bases and J by 8 bases, and 12 bases separated the two germline ends. The CDR3 is made up of 13 amino acids. CDR3 sequence reads: CASSLYRAGGYTF. The CDR3 DNA is TGTGCCAGCAGCTTATATCGAGCGGGCGGCTACACCTTC.

The CDR3 DNA follows: TGTGCCAGCTCACCGAATACAGGGAGCTCTGGAAACACCATATATTTT. Translation: CASSPNTGSSGNTIYF. J is TRBJ1-3 and V is TRBV18, with D tentatively TRBD1 (6 bases). Per germline, CDR1 KGHSH and CDR2 LQKENI. The V and J ends lost 3 bases and 0 bases respectively, with 12 bases between them. CDR3 length: 16 amino acids.

The genes are TRBV20-1 and TRBJ1-2, with TRBD1 matching over 8 bases. CDR1 DFQATT and CDR2 SNEGSKA come from the germline V gene (reference sequence). The CDR3 covers 9 residues. V was clipped by 6 bases and J by 10 bases; unmatched bases: 1. DNA for the CDR3: TGCAGTGCGACAGGGGTCTACACCTTC. It codes for CSATGVYTF.

This chain joins TRBV7-9 and TRBJ2-7; TRBD2 matches at 10 bases. Germline assignment: CDR1 SEHNR and CDR2 FQNEAQ (reference sequence). The V and J ends lost 5 bases and 3 bases, in that order; junction bases with no gene match: 4. This CDR3 spans 14 amino acids. CDR3 sequence reads: CASSPRTSGYEQYF. The CDR3 nucleotides read TGTGCCAGCAGCCCTCGGACTAGCGGCTACGAGCAGTACTTC.

The chain links TRBV4-3 to TRBJ2-7; 7 bases align to TRBD2. Germline V gives CDR1 LGHNA, CDR2 YSLEER. With V trimmed by 0 bases and J by 3 bases, 2 bases remained unmatched. This CDR3 comprises 14 residues. In DNA form, the CDR3 reads TGCGCCAGCAGCCAAGACGGACTAGTCTACGAGCAGTACTTC. This gives the protein CASSQDGLVYEQYF.

The gene calls are TRBV7-9 and TRBJ2-1; TRBD1 aligns across 8 bases. The CDR3 runs 15 residues. CDR1 is SEHNR and CDR2 is FQNEAQ in the germline V gene (reference sequence). Germline trimming cut 4 bases from V and 3 bases from J; bases unmatched to any gene: 5. The CDR3 DNA follows: TGTGCCAGCAGCTCCGGACAGGGCCGCTACAATGAGCAGTTCTTC. Translated: CASSSGQGRYNEQFF.

The J gene is TRBJ2-3, the V gene TRBV10-3; 10 bases match TRBD2. The J segment lost 4 bases and the V segment lost 0 bases, leaving 7 bases of the junction unmatched. The CDR3 runs 17 residues. Germline CDR1 reads ENHRY; CDR2 reads SYGVKD. CDR3 DNA: TGTGCCATCAGTGAGTCGTGGGCTAGCGGGGGTGCAGATACGCAGTATTTT. Translating it yields CAISESWASGGADTQYF.

J is TRBJ1-5 and V is TRBV15; 9 nucleotides line up with TRBD1. The CDR3 runs to 16 residues. With 3 bases clipped from V and 3 bases from J, the junction kept 6 bases outside the gene matches. Per germline, CDR1 LNHNV and CDR2 YYDKDF (reference sequence). Written as DNA, the CDR3 is TGTGCCACCAGCAGGGACGGGACAGGGCTCAATCAGCCCCAGCATTTT. Translated, it gives CATSRDGTGLNQPQHF.

V gene TRBV9 combines with J gene TRBJ2-7; 12 bases fit TRBD1. CDR1 is SGDLS, CDR2 YYNGEE, per germline. The CDR3 has 15 residues. V shed 4 bases, J shed 7 bases, and the junction held 9 bases outside the gene matches. This CDR3 is CASSPLGTGGEEQYF. The CDR3 DNA sequence: TGTGCCAGCAGCCCTTTGGGGACAGGGGGCGAAGAGCAGTACTTC.

The genes are TRBV28 and TRBJ1-5; D unclear. The CDR3 is made up of 17 amino acids. The V end lost 4 bases, the J end lost 2 bases, and 18 bases lay between the germline ends. Germline CDR1 is MDHEN and CDR2 is SYDVKM. The CDR3 DNA is TGTGCCAGCAGTTCCTTTTCGCTCCCTCGGGGCAATCAGCCCCAGCATTTT. This encodes CASSSFSLPRGNQPQHF.